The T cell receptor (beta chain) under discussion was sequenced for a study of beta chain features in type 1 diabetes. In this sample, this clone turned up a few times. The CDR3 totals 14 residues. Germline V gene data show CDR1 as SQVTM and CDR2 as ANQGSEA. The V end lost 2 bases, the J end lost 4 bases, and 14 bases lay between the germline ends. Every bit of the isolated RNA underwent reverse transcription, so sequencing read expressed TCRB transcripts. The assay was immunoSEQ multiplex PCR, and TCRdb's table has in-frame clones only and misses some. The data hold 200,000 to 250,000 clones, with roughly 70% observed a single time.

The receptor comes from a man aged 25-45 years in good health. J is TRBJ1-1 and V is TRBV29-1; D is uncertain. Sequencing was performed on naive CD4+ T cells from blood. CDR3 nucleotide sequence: TGCAGCGTTGAAATGAAGTATGCCGTCACTGAAGCTTTCTTT. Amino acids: CSVEMKYAVTEAFF.